The 9 T cell receptor beta chains reported below all come from one sample, sequenced in a study of blood T cell repertoires in COVID-19. Libraries were prepared by immunoSEQ multiplex PCR; TCRdb keeps only in-frame clonotypes and omits some of them. This sample carries fewer than 65,000 clones, approximately 90% of them seen once, and the ten largest clones take 10%. Sequencing used peripheral blood. The receptors originated from a human donor with acute or convalescent COVID-19. The donor label of this sample is uncertain.

This clone was counted a single time. The rearrangement uses TRBV10-3 and TRBJ2-2, with 9 positions matching TRBD1. The V gene's germline CDR1 is ENHRY and CDR2 SYGVKD. The CDR3 has 15 amino acids. The V gene end was trimmed by 7 bases and the J gene end by 7 bases; junction bases not matched to a gene: 10. The CDR3 DNA reads TGTGCCATCACCGAACAGGGGGCGCAGGACGGGGAGCTGTTTTTT. Its translation is CAITEQGAQDGELFF.

The chain carries TRBV28 and TRBJ2-7; 11 nucleotides match TRBD1. The CDR3 has 14 amino acids. V shed 3 bases, J shed 6 bases, and the junction held 4 bases outside the gene matches. CDR1 and CDR2 from the germline V gene are MDHEN and SYDVKM. Here the CDR3 DNA reads TGTGCCAGCAGTTTTTTGGGACAGGGGGGCGAGCAGTACTTC. It is translated as CASSFLGQGGEQYF.

This clone appeared a single time. The chain joins TRBV5-1 to TRBJ2-3; tentatively, D is TRBD1 (5 bases). The CDR3 has 17 amino acids. Trimming cost V 1 base and J 0 bases, with 15 bases left between them. Germline lookup yields CDR1 SGHRS and CDR2 YFSETQ. The DNA for the CDR3 is TGCGCCAGCAGCTTGATAGACAGCTATTCTAGCACAGATACGCAGTATTTT. Its protein product is CASSLIDSYSSTDTQYF.

The sample holds a few counts of this clone. CDR3 sequence (DNA): TGTGCCAGCAGCGCCAGCTTCGGGACACCTAGCAATCAGCCCCAGCATTTT. Translated, it gives CASSASFGTPSNQPQHF. The chain has TRBV7-6 and TRBJ1-5; TRBD1 is a possible D gene (6 bases). V lost 5 bases to trimming and J lost 0 bases, with 17 bases between them. This CDR3 has 17 amino acids. From germline, CDR1 is SGHVS and CDR2 FNYEAQ.

This clone was recorded only once. This chain links TRBV9 with TRBJ2-2, with 7 bases that match TRBD1. CDR1 and CDR2 (germline): SGDLS, YYNGEE. CDR3 length: 13 residues. V trimming: 3 bases; J trimming: 6 bases; junction bases outside the gene matches: 2. Here the CDR3 reads CASSAGQAGELFF. CDR3 nucleotides: TGTGCCAGCAGCGCCGGACAGGCCGGGGAGCTGTTTTTT.

The chain couples TRBV11-2 to TRBJ1-2; D remains unclear. The CDR3 has 17 amino acids. Germline V gene data show CDR1 as SGHAT and CDR2 as FQNNGV. V was clipped by 5 bases and J by 8 bases, with 27 bases between them. Written as DNA, the CDR3 is TGTGCCAGCAGCCTCAATGAATTGGACTGGGCGGGGAAGGGCTACACCTTC. It codes for CASSLNELDWAGKGYTF.

Points on this clone: This specimen includes other DNA sequences encoding the same CDR3. The chain employs TRBV9 and TRBJ2-7; D possibly corresponds to TRBD2 (5 bases). CDR1 SGDLS and CDR2 YYNGEE come from the germline V gene. The length of the CDR3 is 14 residues. Trimming took off 2 bases at V and 1 base at J, with 10 bases between the two ends. The CDR3 reads CASSVGSGSYEQYF. Here the CDR3 DNA reads TGTGCCAGCAGCGTGGGGTCGGGGTCCTACGAGCAGTACTTC.

The J gene is TRBJ2-3, the V gene TRBV3-1 (or the pseudogene TRBV3-2), with 10 positions matching TRBD2. Germline V gene sequence: CDR1 LGHDT, CDR2 YNNKEL (reference sequence). V shed 4 bases and J 7 bases; nucleotides not matched to a gene: 23. The CDR3 contains 20 residues. CDR3 coding DNA: TGTGCCAGCAGCCCCGGGGCACTAGCGGGGATGGTAGGGGGGATCCATACGCAGTATTTT. Protein: CASSPGALAGMVGGIHTQYF.

The chain is built from TRBV11-2 and TRBJ2-3, with D possibly being TRBD2 (6 bases). Germline assignment: CDR1 SGHAT and CDR2 FQNNGV. V lost 5 bases and J 0 bases, leaving 12 bases between the germline ends. The CDR3 has 15 amino acids. This CDR3 reads CASSPRRGSTDTQYF. The CDR3 nucleotides are TGTGCCAGCAGCCCCCGGAGGGGTAGCACAGATACGCAGTATTTT.